A selection of T cell receptor beta chains follows, all from one sample in a study of cytomegalovirus exposure and HLA in healthy donors. The protocol was immunoSEQ multiplex PCR, while the TCRdb copy is restricted to in-frame clones and leaves out a portion. The sample yields some 83,000 clones, under 80% seen once. The source material was PBMCs. Source of these receptors: a man between 60 and 70 years old in good health and CMV-seronegative. Each CDR3 is given without its conserved first and last residue. Each record gives: J gene, V gene, CDR3 protein.

J gene: TRBJ2-2; V gene: TRBV9; CDR3 protein: ASSQGGGNTGELF
J gene: TRBJ2-3; V gene: TRBV9; CDR3 protein: ASSVGLSGGTDTQY
J gene: TRBJ1-5; V gene: TRBV5-8; CDR3 protein: ASSFGHRQPQH
J gene: TRBJ2-6; V gene: TRBV9; CDR3 protein: ASSGNRAPSGANVLT
J gene: TRBJ1-3; V gene: TRBV5-1; CDR3 protein: ASSLEGALDTIY
J gene: TRBJ2-1; V gene: TRBV6-5; CDR3 protein: ASSRADRAYNEQF
J gene: TRBJ2-2; V gene: TRBV4-1; CDR3 protein: ASSQDSSTAGIPF
J gene: TRBJ2-7; V gene: TRBV27; CDR3 protein: ASSALRGYEQY
J gene: TRBJ2-3; V gene: TRBV30; CDR3 protein: AWGMGGGTDTQY
J gene: TRBJ1-5; V gene: TRBV5-5; CDR3 protein: ASSPMTGVGNQPQH
J gene: TRBJ2-1; V gene: TRBV5-1; CDR3 protein: ASSSRQLLPDEQF
J gene: TRBJ2-5; V gene: TRBV9; CDR3 protein: ASSVVAGGPIGHQETQY
J gene: TRBJ2-7; V gene: TRBV5-1; CDR3 protein: ASSADSIYEQY
J gene: TRBJ1-1; V gene: TRBV5-1; CDR3 protein: ASSPDSRNTEAF
J gene: TRBJ2-3; V gene: TRBV7-9; CDR3 protein: SSREADTQY
J gene: TRBJ2-5; V gene: TRBV7-9; CDR3 protein: ASSFPGDKTQY
J gene: TRBJ2-1; V gene: TRBV5-8; CDR3 protein: ASSLEVGTDEQF
J gene: TRBJ2-7; V gene: TRBV29-1; CDR3 protein: SVARDSHEQY
J gene: TRBJ1-1; V gene: TRBV7-9; CDR3 protein: ASSFPGTENTEAF
J gene: TRBJ1-2; V gene: TRBV7-9; CDR3 protein: ASSTQGELNYGYT
J gene: TRBJ1-4; V gene: TRBV13; CDR3 protein: ASSSTGTNEKLF
J gene: TRBJ2-1; V gene: TRBV4-1; CDR3 protein: ASSQLGGPGEQF
J gene: TRBJ2-7; V gene: TRBV7-2; CDR3 protein: ASSLAAPISYEQY